These T cell receptor beta chains were read from a single sample in a study of blood T cell repertoires in COVID-19. Assay used: immunoSEQ multiplex PCR; TCRdb lists only in-frame clones, some missing. The sample records about 260,000 clones, about 90% being singletons. Specimen: PBMCs or T cells enriched from blood (not recorded which). The origin of the receptors is a middle-aged woman who had been exposed to COVID-19. CDR3s include the opening cysteine and the closing phenylalanine or tryptophan. The D gene is left open where the match is weak. The size entry is marked missing in some rows and otherwise reads once, few, many or a size class.

abundance	v_gene	d_gene	j_gene	CDR3nt	CDR3aa
.	TRBV16	.	TRBJ1-5	TGTGCCAGCAGCCCCACTCGGGCAGGGTTAGGTCAGCCCCAGCATTTT	CASSPTRAGLGQPQHF
.	TRBV2	.	TRBJ1-2	TGTGCCAGCAGTGTATCTGGGGGGGGCGGCTACACCTTC	CASSVSGGGGYTF
.	TRBV2	TRBD1	TRBJ2-2	TGTGCCAGCAGTGAAGGGGACAGGGGCACCGGGGAGCTGTTTTTT	CASSEGDRGTGELFF
.	TRBV4-2	.	TRBJ1-1	TGTGCCAGCAGCCAAGCACAGTGGGCCTCAGGGAACACTGAAGCTTTCTTT	CASSQAQWASGNTEAFF
.	TRBV14	TRBD1	TRBJ2-2	TGTGCCAGCAGCCAAGATATAAGGACAGGAAAGGAAGCCGGGGAGCTGTTTTTT	CASSQDIRTGKEAGELFF
.	TRBV19	.	TRBJ1-4	TGTGCCACACAGGGTTATCCTAATGAAAAACTGTTTTTT	CATQGYPNEKLFF
.	TRBV28	TRBD1	TRBJ2-5	TGTGCCAGCAGTTCACGGGACAGGGGGCATGAGACCCAGTACTTC	CASSSRDRGHETQYF
.	TRBV7-9	.	TRBJ2-5	TGTGCCAGCAGCGTAACACAGGTGCCCCAAGGAACCCAGTACTTC	CASSVTQVPQGTQYF
.	TRBV5-1	.	TRBJ1-2	TGCGCCAGCAGCTTGGAGGCGACCTGGGGACTCTATGGCTACACCTTC	CASSLEATWGLYGYTF
few	TRBV19	TRBD1	TRBJ2-2	TGTGCCAGTAGTATACTGACAGGGCGTACCGGGGAGCTGTTTTTT	CASSILTGRTGELFF
once	TRBV7-9	TRBD2	TRBJ2-3	TGTGCCAGCAGCTTAGGCGGGGGGGCGTCGGATACGCAGTATTTT	CASSLGGGASDTQYF
.	TRBV5-4	TRBD1	TRBJ2-2	TGTGCCAGCAGCTACCTATCCGGGACAGTTGACGGGGAGCTGTTTTTT	CASSYLSGTVDGELFF
.	TRBV24-1	TRBD2	TRBJ2-1	TGTGCCACTGGGGGTAGCGGGTGGACTTACAATGAGCAGTTCTTC	CATGGSGWTYNEQFF
.	TRBV27	TRBD1	TRBJ2-7	TGTGCCAGCAGGTTCCTTCGGGACAGAACCTACGAGCAGTACTTC	CASRFLRDRTYEQYF
.	TRBV2	TRBD1	TRBJ1-1	TGTGCCATGATGGACAGGATGGACACTGAAGCTTTCTTT	CAMMDRMDTEAFF
.	TRBV6-5	.	TRBJ1-2	TGTGCCAGCAAGGCGGACAGCGGCTATGGCTACACCTTC	CASKADSGYGYTF
.	TRBV5-4	TRBD1	TRBJ1-3	TGTGCCAGCAGCTGGGACAGGGGCCAGGGAAACACCATATATTTT	CASSWDRGQGNTIYF
.	TRBV7-2	TRBD2	TRBJ2-5	TGTGCCAGCAGCCCGCCGGGACTAGCGGTCCAAGAGACCCAGTACTTC	CASSPPGLAVQETQYF
.	TRBV7-7	TRBD1	TRBJ2-5	TGTGCCAGCAGCTTAGATAGGGGGCAGCGAGAGACCCAGTACTTC	CASSLDRGQRETQYF
few	TRBV11-2	TRBD2	TRBJ2-2	TGTGCCAGCAGACTAGCGGGTGCGAACACCGGGGAGCTGTTTTTT	CASRLAGANTGELFF
.	TRBV9	.	TRBJ1-3	TGTGCCAGCAGCGTGAGCATCGCTGGAAACACCATATATTTT	CASSVSIAGNTIYF
.	TRBV9	.	TRBJ1-5	TGTGCCAGCAGCGTTTCAGAAACCTCCTGGCCCCAGCATTTT	CASSVSETSWPQHF
once	TRBV5-4	TRBD1	TRBJ1-4	TGTGCCAGCAGTTCGAGGACAGGGGGCGAAAAACTGTTTTTT	CASSSRTGGEKLFF
.	TRBV5-1	.	TRBJ1-1	TGCGCCAGCAGCCGACACGTGGGGAACACTGAAGCTTTCTTT	CASSRHVGNTEAFF
.	TRBV18	.	TRBJ1-1	TGTGCCAGCTCACCAATATCGGGACAAAACACTGAAGCTTTCTTT	CASSPISGQNTEAFF
.	TRBV11-2	.	TRBJ1-6	TGTGCCAGCAGCTTAGGGACAGCATATAATTCACCCCTCCACTTT	CASSLGTAYNSPLHF
.	TRBV10-3	TRBD1	TRBJ1-1	TGTGCCATCAATACACAGGGGGCAAACACTGAAGCTTTCTTT	CAINTQGANTEAFF
.	TRBV9	TRBD1	TRBJ2-3	TGTGCCAGCAGCGTAGTGGGACAGCTTGGGGCAGATACGCAGTATTTT	CASSVVGQLGADTQYF
.	TRBV19	TRBD2	TRBJ2-2	TGTGCCAGTAAGTGGGGGGGAGACGGGGAGCTGTTTTTT	CASKWGGDGELFF
.	TRBV24-1	.	TRBJ2-5	TGTGCCACCAGTGAGAGACTGGCAGGGGAGACCCAGTACTTC	CATSERLAGETQYF
.	TRBV29-1	TRBD1	TRBJ1-1	TGCAGCGTCCTCGGACAGGGTCAAGCTTTCTTT	CSVLGQGQAFF
.	TRBV19	.	TRBJ1-2	TGTGCCAGTAGCAGAACAGGGTTTAACTATGGCTACACCTTC	CASSRTGFNYGYTF
.	TRBV9	.	TRBJ1-2	TGTGCCAGCAGCGTAGACGGCTATGGCTACACCTTC	CASSVDGYGYTF
.	TRBV12-3/TRBV12-4	.	TRBJ2-1	TGTGCCAGCAGCTATGACAGAGAGCAGTTCTTC	CASSYDREQFF
.	TRBV11-2	.	TRBJ2-7	TGTGCCAGCAGCTTAACAGGGACCCGGTACGAGCAGTACTTC	CASSLTGTRYEQYF
.	TRBV30	TRBD1	TRBJ1-2	TGTGCCTGGAGTGTAGGACAGGGAGGAATAAGGACCTATGGCTACACCTTC	CAWSVGQGGIRTYGYTF
.	TRBV18	.	TRBJ2-3	TGTGCCAGCTCCTTTCAGGAGGGGTGGACCACAGATACGCAGTATTTT	CASSFQEGWTTDTQYF
.	TRBV2	.	TRBJ1-2	TGTGCCAGCAGTGTAAACAGGGTTGGCGGCTACACCTTC	CASSVNRVGGYTF
.	TRBV5-1	.	TRBJ1-1	TGTGCCAGCAGCTTGGGGTTGACAGCCCTGAACACTGAAGCTTTCTTT	CASSLGLTALNTEAFF
.	TRBV15	TRBD2	TRBJ2-3	TGTGCCACCGTCCCGGGACTAGCGGGACTCACAGATACGCAGTATTTT	CATVPGLAGLTDTQYF
.	TRBV18	.	TRBJ2-7	TGTGCCAGCTCACCCAGGGACTTCCACGAGCAGTACTTC	CASSPRDFHEQYF
.	TRBV25-1	TRBD1	TRBJ1-5	TGTGCCAGCAGTGAGGGGGACAGAGGCCTATATAGCAATCAGCCCCAGCATTTT	CASSEGDRGLYSNQPQHF
.	TRBV1	.	TRBJ1-5	TGCACCAGCAGCCCCCCAGAGGGCTTTTACGGCAATCAGCCCCAGCATTTT	CTSSPPEGFYGNQPQHF
.	TRBV3-1/TRBV3-2	TRBD1	TRBJ2-3	TGTGCCAGCAACACAGGGGGTGGAGATACGCAGTATTTT	CASNTGGGDTQYF
.	TRBV18	.	TRBJ1-1	TGTGCCAGCTCACTACAGGGCTGGGCGAACACTGAAGCTTTCTTT	CASSLQGWANTEAFF